This passage covers 22 T cell receptor beta chains from one sample sequenced in a study of breast tumors, draining lymph nodes, adjacent tissues. TCRdb reprocessed the multiplex PCR reads with MiXCR, giving one entry per CDR3 protein. Seen here are hundreds of thousands of distinct CDR3 sequences, 32% observed once, and the top ten hold more than 1.3%. Breast cancer patients provided tissue from their axillary draining lymph nodes. The sequenced sample consisted of axillary lymph node tissue. All receptors come from a female donor with breast cancer. Some clones in this sample may be carry-over from other donors' samples.

This clonotype appeared once. J is TRBJ2-5 and V is TRBV29-1; maybe TRBD2 (6 bases). The CDR3 loop spans 8 amino acids. Germline V CDR1 and CDR2: SQVTM, ANQGSEA. CDR3 sequence: CSWTGEYF. The DNA for the CDR3 is TGCAGTTGGACGGGAGAGTACTTC.

Ten or more counts support this clonotype. This sequence joins TRBV12-5 and TRBJ2-2; TRBD2 matches 11 bases. J gave up 7 bases and V 0 bases, and 10 bases lay outside the gene matches. The CDR3 is 18 amino acids. Per germline, CDR1 LGHNT and CDR2 FRNRAP. The CDR3 sequence: CASGLVLLAGDDGGELFF. The CDR3 DNA is TGTGCTAGTGGTTTGGTACTACTAGCGGGAGATGATGGCGGGGAGCTGTTTTTT. The full variable domain, its missing parts supplied by reference TRBV12-5 and TRBJ2-2, is DARVTQTPRHKVTEMGQEVTMRCQPILGHNTVFWYRQTMMQGLELLAYFRNRAPLDDSGMPKDRFSAEMPDATLATLKIQPSEPRDSAVYFCASGLVLLAGDDGGELFFGEGSRLTVL.

V and J are TRBV19 and TRBJ1-5; maybe TRBD1 (5 bases). CDR3 length: 13 residues. From germline, CDR1 is LNHDA and CDR2 SQIVND (reference sequence). Trimming took 6 bases from V and 11 from J, leaving 17 bases between them. The CDR3 spells CASRLRGEETQHF. The CDR3 coding sequence is TGTGCCAGTAGGCTCCGGGGGGAAGAGACCCAGCATTTT.

Here the CDR3 reads CASSLQENTGGQGYTF. Written as DNA, the CDR3 is TGTGCCAGCAGCCTCCAGGAGAACACCGGGGGGCAAGGCTACACCTTC. The chain links TRBV7-8 to TRBJ1-2, with D perhaps TRBD1 (6 bases). The CDR3 is 16 amino acids. V was trimmed by 5 bases and J by 8 bases, leaving 24 bases between them. Germline V gene lookup returns CDR1 SGHVS and CDR2 FQNEAQ.

This clonotype was detected many times. The chain employs TRBV12-3 or TRBV12-4 and TRBJ2-1; maybe TRBD2 (6 bases). The length of the CDR3 is 14 residues. Trimming stripped 6 bases from V and 3 bases from J, with 12 bases between. The CDR3 bases are TGTGCCAGCAGGGCGGGACTTGACTACAATGAGCAGTTCTTC. This encodes CASRAGLDYNEQFF.

This clonotype was counted a few times. A much larger clone differs from this one at a single base, so this may be a read error. Because it lacks the conserved phenylalanine or tryptophan at the end, this CDR3 is likely a read error. V usage is TRBV7-9 and J usage is TRBJ2-7; D might be TRBD1 (7 bases). Trimming took 0 bases from V and 5 from J, leaving 20 bases between them. Germline CDR1 reads SEHNR; CDR2 reads FQNEAQ (reference sequence). The CDR3 runs 17 residues. The CDR3 loop is CASSLAVSQGGGHEQYL. In DNA form, the CDR3 reads TGTGCCAGCAGCTTAGCGGTTTCCCAGGGGGGAGGCCACGAGCAGTACCTC.

There are many counts of this clonotype. The chain has TRBV12-3 or TRBV12-4 and TRBJ1-4; D ambiguous. Trimming took off 8 bases at V and 2 bases at J, with 12 bases between the two ends. The CDR3 contains 14 residues. The CDR3: CASSPSSTNEKLFF. For the CDR3, the DNA is TGTGCCAGCTCTCCCTCCTCCACTAATGAAAAACTGTTTTTT.

The table lists this clonotype with many counts. V and J are TRBV6-2 or TRBV6-3 and TRBJ1-5; D call uncertain. Germline-derived CDR1 and CDR2 are MNHEY and SVGEGT. The CDR3 loop spans 14 amino acids. V was pared by 5 bases and J by 5 bases, with 13 bases between. The CDR3 DNA reads TGTGCCAGCAGTGACACGGGTACCGATCAGCCCCAGCATTTT. It codes for CASSDTGTDQPQHF.

This clonotype appeared many times. The rearrangement links TRBV19 to TRBJ2-2; D uncertain. V shed 3 bases and J shed 6 bases, with 8 bases lying between them. Germline V CDR1 and CDR2: LNHDA, SQIVND (reference sequence). This CDR3 is built from 13 residues. The CDR3, as DNA: TGTGCCAGTAGTATTAAGGGATCCGGGGAGCTGTTTTTT. This gives the protein CASSIKGSGELFF.

Only a few counts were recorded for this clonotype. The chain is built from TRBV6-1 and TRBJ2-3; 8 nucleotides agree with TRBD2. Germline V gives CDR1 MNHNS, CDR2 SASEGT. Germline trimming cut 4 bases from V and 0 bases from J; bases unmatched to any gene: 6. There are 16 residues in the CDR3. CDR3 loop: CASSALAGSSTDTQYF. DNA for the CDR3: TGTGCCAGCAGTGCATTAGCGGGGTCTAGCACAGATACGCAGTATTTT.

V is TRBV5-1 and J is TRBJ1-1, with a tentative D call TRBD1 (5 bases). This CDR3 is built from 15 residues. Germline V gives CDR1 SGHRS, CDR2 YFSETQ. V was trimmed by 4 bases and J by 0 bases, leaving 13 bases between them. The CDR3 nucleotides read TGCGCCAGCAGCCCCACCGGGACCCTGAACACTGAAGCTTTCTTT. Residues: CASSPTGTLNTEAFF.

The sample holds a few counts of this clonotype. The chain recombines TRBV7-9 with TRBJ1-1, with 7 nucleotides matching TRBD1. This CDR3 has 15 amino acids. V lost 4 bases to trimming and J lost 6 bases; unmatched junction nucleotides: 11. Germline-derived CDR1 and CDR2 are SEHNR and FQNEAQ (reference sequence). CDR3 DNA: TGTGCCAGCAGCTCGACAGGGATTCGTGTGCCTGAAGCTTTCTTT. Translating gives CASSSTGIRVPEAFF.

The V call is TRBV25-1, the J call TRBJ1-6; TRBD1 matches at 8 bases. The CDR3 is 14 residues long. Germline CDR1 MGHDK, CDR2 SYGVNS. The CDR3 nucleotides are TGTGCTAGGGGGACGACAGGGGTCTTCTCACCCCTCCACTTT. Its protein product is CARGTTGVFSPLHF.

The gene calls are TRBV24-1 and TRBJ1-5; maybe TRBD1 (6 bases). This CDR3 is built from 15 residues. The germline V gene has CDR1 KGHDR and CDR2 SFDVKD. Trimming took 4 bases from V and 7 from J, leaving 16 bases between them. The CDR3 DNA follows: TGTGCCACCAGTGAGGGCGGGGGGCAGGAACAGCCCCAGCATTTT. Translated: CATSEGGGQEQPQHF.

This clonotype has at least ten counts. The chain employs TRBV10-3 and TRBJ1-4, with a weak D call TRBD1 (6 bases). The CDR3 extends over 14 amino acids. V shed 3 bases and J shed 7 bases, with 12 bases lying between them. Germline assignment: CDR1 ENHRY and CDR2 SYGVKD. In DNA, the CDR3 is TGTGCCATCAGTGACGGGGGCTCGGGTGAAAAACTGTTTTTT. Translated: CAISDGGSGEKLFF.

Concerning this clonotype itself: The conserved closing phenylalanine or tryptophan is absent in this CDR3, likely reflecting a read error. Because the CDR3's place on the DNA is in doubt, the DNA is left out and the CDR3 is given as listed by TCRdb. CDR3 in amino acids: CASSLRGQGNY. This chain uses TRBV12-3 or TRBV12-4 with TRBJ2-3; TRBD1 reflects the table's D call only, with no check against the DNA. The CDR3 contains 11 residues when both ends are counted.

At least ten counts were recorded for this clonotype. A much larger clone differs by one base, so this may be a read error. The CDR3 does not end in the conserved phenylalanine or tryptophan, so this is likely a read error. V and J are TRBV9 and TRBJ2-5; D not certain. CDR3 length equals 13 residues. The germline V and J ends were trimmed by 2 bases and 1 base, with 6 bases remaining between them. Germline values: CDR1 SGDLS, CDR2 YYNGEE. CDR3 in DNA: TGTGCCAGCAGCGTTGACGGCCAAGAGACCCAGTACTCC. Its translation is CASSVDGQETQYS.

The chain employs TRBV7-6 and TRBJ2-3; the D is unclear. Trimming stripped 1 base from V and 8 bases from J, with 13 bases between. The CDR3 extends over 14 amino acids. CDR1 and CDR2 from the germline V gene are SGHVS and FNYEAQ. This CDR3 reads CASSLGAVLGTQYF. The CDR3 region has the DNA TGTGCCAGCAGCTTAGGTGCGGTGCTTGGTACGCAGTATTTT.

The V and J genes are TRBV7-9 and TRBJ1-5, with 9 bases fitting TRBD1. V dropped 3 bases and J dropped 3; count of bases not matched to a gene: 3. This CDR3 has 15 amino acids. The germline V gene encodes CDR1 SEHNR and CDR2 FQNEAQ (reference sequence). The CDR3 sequence is CASSFGQGINQPQHF. The DNA for the CDR3 is TGTGCCAGCAGCTTCGGACAGGGGATCAATCAGCCCCAGCATTTT.

This clonotype was seen ten or more times. The gene calls are TRBV7-4 and TRBJ1-5, with 10 nucleotides matching TRBD1. CDR3 size: 20 residues. CDR1 SGHVT and CDR2 SQSDAQ come from the germline V gene. Trimming cost V 1 base and J 3 bases; bases outside gene matches: 15. CDR3 coding DNA: TGTGCCAGCAGCTTAGAAGATAAGGGGACAGGGGTGAAAAACAATCAGCCCCAGCATTTT. It encodes CASSLEDKGTGVKNNQPQHF.

A note on this clonotype: As the CDR3 is not closed by the conserved phenylalanine or tryptophan, this likely results from a read error. The rearrangement links TRBV7-2 to TRBJ2-4; 10 nucleotides agree with TRBD2. The V gene end was trimmed by 8 bases and the J gene end by 6 bases; junction bases not matched to a gene: 7. Germline V lookup: CDR1 SGHTA, CDR2 FQGNSA. The CDR3 sequence is 14 residues long. The CDR3 DNA follows: TGTGCCAGCGGCCTTAGCGGGAGGTCAAACATTCAGTACCTC. This encodes CASGLSGRSNIQYL.

This clonotype appeared a few times. This sequence joins TRBV12-5 and TRBJ2-4; possibly TRBD1 for D (5 bases). V lost 0 bases to trimming and J lost 1 base, with 7 bases between them. Germline V lookup: CDR1 LGHNT, CDR2 FRNRAP. This CDR3 is 15 amino acids long. CDR3 DNA sequence: TGTGCTAGTGGTTTGGTACAGGTGGCCAAAAACATTCAGTACTTC. Residues: CASGLVQVAKNIQYF.